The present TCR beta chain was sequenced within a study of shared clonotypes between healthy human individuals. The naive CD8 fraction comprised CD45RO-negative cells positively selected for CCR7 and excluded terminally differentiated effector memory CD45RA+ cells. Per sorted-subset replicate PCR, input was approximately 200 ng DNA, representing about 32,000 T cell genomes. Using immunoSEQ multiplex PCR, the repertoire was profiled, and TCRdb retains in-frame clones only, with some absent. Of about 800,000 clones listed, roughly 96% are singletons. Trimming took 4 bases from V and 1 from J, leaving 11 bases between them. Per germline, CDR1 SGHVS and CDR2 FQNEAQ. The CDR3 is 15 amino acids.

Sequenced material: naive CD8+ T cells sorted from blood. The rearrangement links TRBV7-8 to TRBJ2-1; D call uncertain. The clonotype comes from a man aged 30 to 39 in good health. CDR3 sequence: CASSSSGGSYNEQFF. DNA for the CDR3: TGTGCCAGCAGCTCCTCTGGCGGATCCTACAATGAGCAGTTCTTC.